This TCR beta chain was recorded in a study of human T cells and chemical hapten exposure. The time point denotes: patch test 2, 6 weeks after DPC sensitization. Treatment described: therapeutic diphenylcyclopropenone sensitization with weekly scalp DPC. For the library, individual cDNA molecules each received unique molecular identifiers. One entry per CDR3 protein results from TCRdb running MiXCR on the RACE reads. The data show tens of thousands of distinct CDR3 sequences, approximately 10% seen once. This clonotype was seen many times. The sample here was whole blood, taken in connection with sensitization to the hapten diphenylcyclopropenone (DPC). This receptor was identified in a woman between 50 and 59 years old with alopecia areata. Some clones in this sample may be carry-over from other donors' samples.

Here the CDR3 DNA reads TGTGCCATCAGTGAGAACCCTAGCGGGAGGGCGACCTACGAGCAGTACTTC. The encoded protein is CAISENPSGRATYEQYF. V gene TRBV10-3 combines with J gene TRBJ2-7, with TRBD2 matching over 12 bases. Looked up from germline, CDR1 is ENHRY and CDR2 is SYGVKD. This CDR3 region has 17 residues. After removal of 2 bases from V and 2 bases from J, the junction contained 7 bases not matched to a gene.